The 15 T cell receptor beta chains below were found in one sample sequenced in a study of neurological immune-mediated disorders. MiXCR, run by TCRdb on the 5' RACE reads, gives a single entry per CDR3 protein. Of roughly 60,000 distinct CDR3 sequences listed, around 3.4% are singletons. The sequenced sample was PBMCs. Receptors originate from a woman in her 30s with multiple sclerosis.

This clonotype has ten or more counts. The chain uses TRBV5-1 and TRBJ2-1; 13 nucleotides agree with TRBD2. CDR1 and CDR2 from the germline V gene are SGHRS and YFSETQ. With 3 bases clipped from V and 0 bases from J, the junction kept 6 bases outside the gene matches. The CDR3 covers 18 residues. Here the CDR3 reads CASSWGLAGHGSYNEQFF. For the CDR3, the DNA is TGCGCCAGCAGCTGGGGACTAGCGGGACACGGCTCCTACAATGAGCAGTTCTTC.

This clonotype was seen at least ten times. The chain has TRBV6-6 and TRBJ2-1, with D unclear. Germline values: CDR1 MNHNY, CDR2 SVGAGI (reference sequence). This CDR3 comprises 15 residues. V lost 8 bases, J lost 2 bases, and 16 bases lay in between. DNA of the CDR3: TGTGCCAGCTCTAACTCTCCTGTAACCTACAATGAGCAGTTCTTC. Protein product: CASSNSPVTYNEQFF.

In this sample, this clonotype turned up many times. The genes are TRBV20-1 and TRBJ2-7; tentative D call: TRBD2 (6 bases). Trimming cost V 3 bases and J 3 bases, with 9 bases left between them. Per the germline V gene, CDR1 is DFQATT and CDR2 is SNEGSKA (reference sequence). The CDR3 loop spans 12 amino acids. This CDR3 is CSASGSGYEQYF. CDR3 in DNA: TGCAGTGCTAGCGGGAGCGGCTACGAGCAGTACTTC.

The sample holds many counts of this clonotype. The CDR3 region has the DNA TGTGCCAGCATTGGGGCCAGCGGGAGAGCAGAGCAGTTCTTC. Its protein product is CASIGASGRAEQFF. V and J are TRBV6-2 or TRBV6-3 and TRBJ2-1, with TRBD2 identical over 8 bases. The CDR3 is 14 residues long. Unmatched junction bases numbered 12, after V lost 7 bases and J lost 10 bases. Germline V CDR1 and CDR2: MNHEY, SVGEGT.

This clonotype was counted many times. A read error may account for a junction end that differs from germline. CDR3 residues: CASSQDGREGQKTQYF. CDR3 bases: TGCGCCAGCAGCCAAGACGGGCGGGAGGGCCAAAAGACCCAGTACTTC. The gene calls are TRBV4-1 and TRBJ2-5; 9 positions agree with TRBD2. Looked up from germline, CDR1 is MGHRA and CDR2 is YSYEKL. The CDR3 consists of 16 residues.

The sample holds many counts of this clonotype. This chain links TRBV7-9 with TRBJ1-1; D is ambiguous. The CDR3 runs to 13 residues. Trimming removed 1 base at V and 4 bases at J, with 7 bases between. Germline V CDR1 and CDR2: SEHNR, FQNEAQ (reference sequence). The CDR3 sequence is CASSLVEGTEAFF. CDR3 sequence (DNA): TGTGCCAGCAGCTTAGTGGAGGGCACTGAAGCTTTCTTT.

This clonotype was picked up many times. The chain's CDR3 is CASSIALGLTNTEAFF. The DNA of the CDR3 is TGCGCCAGCAGCATCGCGTTGGGCCTAACGAACACTGAAGCTTTCTTT. The chain employs TRBV5-1 and TRBJ1-1; D not certain. From germline, CDR1 is SGHRS and CDR2 YFSETQ. The CDR3 extends over 16 amino acids. V lost 4 bases and J 1 base, leaving 17 bases between the germline ends.

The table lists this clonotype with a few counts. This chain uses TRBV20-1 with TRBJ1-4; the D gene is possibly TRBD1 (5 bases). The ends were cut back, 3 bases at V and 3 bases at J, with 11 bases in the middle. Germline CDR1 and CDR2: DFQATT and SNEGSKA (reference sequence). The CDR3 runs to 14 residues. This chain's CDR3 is CSASREPSNEKLFF. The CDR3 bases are TGCAGTGCTAGCAGGGAGCCCTCTAATGAAAAACTGTTTTTT.

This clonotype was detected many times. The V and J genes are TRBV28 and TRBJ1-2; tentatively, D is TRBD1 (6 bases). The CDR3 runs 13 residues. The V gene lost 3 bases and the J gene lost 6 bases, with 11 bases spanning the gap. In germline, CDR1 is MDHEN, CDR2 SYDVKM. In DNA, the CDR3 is TGTGCCAGCAGTTTGAGGGGGGCGGATGGCTACACCTTC. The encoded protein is CASSLRGADGYTF.

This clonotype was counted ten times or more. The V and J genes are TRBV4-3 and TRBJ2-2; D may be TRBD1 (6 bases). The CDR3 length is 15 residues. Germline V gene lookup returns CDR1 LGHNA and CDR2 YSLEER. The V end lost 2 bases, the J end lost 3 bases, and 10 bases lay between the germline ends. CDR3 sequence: CASSQTAGDTGELFF. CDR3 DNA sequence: TGCGCCAGCAGCCAAACCGCAGGGGACACCGGGGAGCTGTTTTTT.

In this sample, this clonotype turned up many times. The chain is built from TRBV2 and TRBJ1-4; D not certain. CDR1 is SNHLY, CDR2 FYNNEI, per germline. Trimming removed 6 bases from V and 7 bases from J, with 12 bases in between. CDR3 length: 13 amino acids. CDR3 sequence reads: CASSPGLGEKLFF. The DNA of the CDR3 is TGTGCCAGCAGCCCGGGATTAGGTGAAAAACTGTTTTTT.

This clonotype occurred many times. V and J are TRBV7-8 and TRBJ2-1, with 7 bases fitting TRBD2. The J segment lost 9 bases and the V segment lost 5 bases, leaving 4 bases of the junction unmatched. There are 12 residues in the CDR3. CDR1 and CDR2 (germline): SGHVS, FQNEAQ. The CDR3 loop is CASSLGGTEQFF. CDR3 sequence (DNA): TGTGCCAGCAGCCTGGGGGGGACTGAGCAGTTCTTC.

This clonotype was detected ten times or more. The CDR3, as DNA: TGTGCCAGCAGCCACGACCTCGGACATATGACAGATACGCAGTATTTT. It codes for CASSHDLGHMTDTQYF. The V call is TRBV7-9, the J call TRBJ2-3, with D perhaps TRBD1 (5 bases). Germline CDR1 and CDR2: SEHNR and FQNEAQ (reference sequence). The ends were cut back, 5 bases at V and 3 bases at J, with 18 bases in the middle. The CDR3 is 16 amino acids.

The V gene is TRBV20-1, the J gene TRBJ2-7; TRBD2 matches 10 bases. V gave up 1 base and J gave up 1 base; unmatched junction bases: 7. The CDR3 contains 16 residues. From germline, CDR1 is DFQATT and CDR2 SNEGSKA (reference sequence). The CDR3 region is CSARGETSGVSYEQYF. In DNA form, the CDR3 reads TGCAGTGCTAGAGGGGAAACTAGCGGGGTTTCCTACGAGCAGTACTTC.

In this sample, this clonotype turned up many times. Written as DNA, the CDR3 is TGTGCCAGCAGCTATCGTCCCGGGACGAGCACAGATACGCAGTATTTT. Protein sequence: CASSYRPGTSTDTQYF. V and J are TRBV7-2 and TRBJ2-3, with D possibly being TRBD1 or TRBD2 (5 bases each). V lost 4 bases and J 0 bases, leaving 14 bases between the germline ends. Looked up from germline, CDR1 is SGHTA and CDR2 is FQGNSA. The CDR3 runs to 16 residues.